This entry concerns a single TCR beta chain. CDR1 MGHRA and CDR2 YSYEKL come from the germline V gene. J gave up 5 bases and V 1 base, and 10 bases lay outside the gene matches. The CDR3 totals 18 residues. These data come from a study of T cell changes during pregnancy in multiple sclerosis. TCRdb's copy holds only in-frame clones and misses some; the assay was immunoSEQ multiplex PCR. The sample records under 50,000 clones, roughly 94% being singletons. This specimen consisted of CD8+ T cells from peripheral blood mononuclear cells, obtained in the first trimester of pregnancy. This chain connects TRBV4-1 to TRBJ2-1, with 11 bases matching TRBD2. The TCR sequence derives from a female donor with multiple sclerosis, enrolled in a pregnancy study. CDR3: CASSQVRSGTSGHNEQFF. The CDR3 bases are TGCGCCAGCAGCCAAGTTAGATCCGGGACTAGCGGACACAATGAGCAGTTCTTC.